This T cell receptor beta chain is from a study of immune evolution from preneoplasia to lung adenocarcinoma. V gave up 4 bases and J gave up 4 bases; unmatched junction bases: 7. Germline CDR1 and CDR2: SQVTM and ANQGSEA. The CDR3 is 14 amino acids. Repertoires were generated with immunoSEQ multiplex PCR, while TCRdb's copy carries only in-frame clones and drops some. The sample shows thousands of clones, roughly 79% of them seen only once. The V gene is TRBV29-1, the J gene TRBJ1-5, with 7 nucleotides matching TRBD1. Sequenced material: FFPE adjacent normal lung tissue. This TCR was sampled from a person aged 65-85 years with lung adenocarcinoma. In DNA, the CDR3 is TGCAGCGTTGGGGGACAGCAAGGGAATCAGCCCCAGCATTTT. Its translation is CSVGGQQGNQPQHF.